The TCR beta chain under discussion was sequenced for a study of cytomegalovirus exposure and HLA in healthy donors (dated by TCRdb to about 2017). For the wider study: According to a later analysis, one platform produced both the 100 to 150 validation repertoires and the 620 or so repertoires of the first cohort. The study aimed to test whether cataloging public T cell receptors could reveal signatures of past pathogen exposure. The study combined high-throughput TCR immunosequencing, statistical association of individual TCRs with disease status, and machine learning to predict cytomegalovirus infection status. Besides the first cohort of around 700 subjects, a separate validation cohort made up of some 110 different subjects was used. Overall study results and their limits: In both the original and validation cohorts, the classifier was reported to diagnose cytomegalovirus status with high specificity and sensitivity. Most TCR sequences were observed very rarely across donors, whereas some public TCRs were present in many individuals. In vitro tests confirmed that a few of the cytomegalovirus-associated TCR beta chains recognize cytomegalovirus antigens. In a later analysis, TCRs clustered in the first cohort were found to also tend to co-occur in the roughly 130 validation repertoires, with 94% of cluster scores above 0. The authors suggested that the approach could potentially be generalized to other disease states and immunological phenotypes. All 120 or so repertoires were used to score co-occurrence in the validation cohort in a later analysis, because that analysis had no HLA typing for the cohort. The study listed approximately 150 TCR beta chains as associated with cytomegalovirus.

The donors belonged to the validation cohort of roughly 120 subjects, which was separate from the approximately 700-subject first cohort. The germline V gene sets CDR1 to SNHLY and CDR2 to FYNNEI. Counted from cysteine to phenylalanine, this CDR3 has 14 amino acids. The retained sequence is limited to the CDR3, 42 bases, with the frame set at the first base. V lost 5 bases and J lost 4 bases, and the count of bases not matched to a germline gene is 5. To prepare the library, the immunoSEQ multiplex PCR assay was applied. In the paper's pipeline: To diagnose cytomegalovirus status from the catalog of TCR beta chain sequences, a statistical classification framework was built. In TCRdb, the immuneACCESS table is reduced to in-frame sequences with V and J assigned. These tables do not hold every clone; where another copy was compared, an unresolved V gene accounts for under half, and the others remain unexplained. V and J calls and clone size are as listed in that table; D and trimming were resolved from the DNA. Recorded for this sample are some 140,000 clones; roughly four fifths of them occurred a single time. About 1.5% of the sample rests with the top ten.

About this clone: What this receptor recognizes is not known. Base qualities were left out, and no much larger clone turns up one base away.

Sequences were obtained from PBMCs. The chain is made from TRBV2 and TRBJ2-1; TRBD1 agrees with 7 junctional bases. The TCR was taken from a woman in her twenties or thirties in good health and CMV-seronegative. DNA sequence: TGTGCCAGCAGTATCGGGACAGTTTACAATGAGCAGTTCTTC. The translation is CASSIGTVYNEQFF.